Presented here are 9 T cell receptor beta chains from one specimen sequenced in a study of beta chain features in type 1 diabetes. Sequenced material consisted of expressed TCRB transcripts (all of the isolated RNA was reverse transcribed). TCRdb's copy holds only in-frame clones and misses some; the assay was immunoSEQ multiplex PCR. The sample records under 900,000 clones, 17% being singletons. Sequenced material: naive CD4+ T cells from blood. These receptor sequences come from a woman aged 18-30 years in good health.

In its sample, this clone was seen a few times. J is TRBJ1-1 and V is TRBV28; D uncertain. Germline CDR1 MDHEN, CDR2 SYDVKM. The CDR3 loop spans 12 amino acids. With 5 bases removed from V and 2 bases from J, the gap between germline ends came to 6 bases. The DNA for the CDR3 is TGTGCCAGCAGTCTCCCCAACACTGAAGCTTTCTTT. Its protein is CASSLPNTEAFF. Supplemented by reference TRBV28 and TRBJ1-1, the full variable domain reads DVKVTQSSRYLVKRTGEKVFLECVQDMDHENMFWYRQDPGLGLRLIYFSYDVKMKEKGDIPEGYSVSREKKERFSLILESASTNQTSMYLCASSLPNTEAFFGQGTRLTVV.

V and J are TRBV18 and TRBJ2-4, with TRBD2 as a possible D gene (5 bases). V dropped 0 bases and J dropped 2 bases, with 14 bases sitting between them. The CDR3 totals 17 residues. Germline V lookup: CDR1 KGHSH, CDR2 LQKENI. The CDR3, as DNA: TGTGCCAGCTCACCACCGTTCGGGATAACGACCAAAAACATTCAGTACTTC. It encodes CASSPPFGITTKNIQYF.

This clone was seen a few times. Here the CDR3 reads CASSPTGTGGSAETQYF. CDR3 sequence (DNA): TGTGCCAGCAGCCCGACCGGGACAGGGGGCTCCGCAGAGACCCAGTACTTC. The chain recombines TRBV5-4 with TRBJ2-5, with 12 positions matching TRBD1. V shed 4 bases and J 4 bases; nucleotides not matched to a gene: 11. The germline gives CDR1 SGHNT, CDR2 YYREEE (reference sequence). The CDR3 extends over 17 amino acids.

This clone came up a few times. This chain uses TRBV9 with TRBJ2-3; 8 positions match TRBD2. J lost 3 bases, V lost 7 bases, and 7 bases had no gene match. Germline V lookup: CDR1 SGDLS, CDR2 YYNGEE. The CDR3 is 14 residues long. In nucleotides, the CDR3 is TGTGCCAGCGGCGCTTCGGGAGGGACAGATACGCAGTATTTT. Translated, it gives CASGASGGTDTQYF.

This clone was counted between two and nine times. The chain has TRBV6-1 and TRBJ1-2; tentative D call: TRBD1 (6 bases). With 2 bases removed from V and 0 bases from J, the gap between germline ends came to 10 bases. This CDR3 contains 15 residues. CDR1 is MNHNS, CDR2 SASEGT, per germline. DNA for the CDR3: TGTGCCAGCAGTGAACAGGGGCCAGCTAACTATGGCTACACCTTC. This sequence encodes CASSEQGPANYGYTF.

This clone turned up a few times. Distinct nucleotide sequences in the sample also encode this CDR3. The chain employs TRBV7-9 and TRBJ2-7, with TRBD1 matching over 7 bases. This CDR3 spans 13 amino acids. Unmatched junction bases numbered 6, after V lost 6 bases and J lost 4 bases. The germline CDR1 and CDR2 sequences are SEHNR and FQNEAQ (reference sequence). For the CDR3, the DNA is TGTGCCAGCAGTCTAGGGGGCCAATACGAGCAGTACTTC. As protein: CASSLGGQYEQYF.

V gene TRBV6-6 combines with J gene TRBJ2-3; 11 positions agree with TRBD2. V shed 5 bases and J 4 bases; nucleotides not matched to a gene: 8. Germline-derived CDR1 and CDR2 are MNHNY and SVGAGI (reference sequence). This CDR3 contains 16 residues. This CDR3 is CASSLLISGRADTQYF. CDR3 DNA sequence: TGTGCCAGCAGTCTCCTAATTAGCGGGAGGGCAGATACGCAGTATTTT.

The chain employs TRBV2 and TRBJ1-2; D unclear. Deletions cut 7 bases from V and 0 bases from J, with 9 bases between. This CDR3 region has 13 residues. Germline-derived CDR1 and CDR2 are SNHLY and FYNNEI. CDR3 DNA sequence: TGTGCCAGCAAGGTGCGATCTAACTATGGCTACACCTTC. Protein sequence: CASKVRSNYGYTF.

This clone came up once. The CDR3 sequence is CASSQDLMSPEQFF. DNA for the CDR3: TGCGCCAGCAGCCAAGATTTAATGAGCCCTGAGCAGTTCTTC. The V gene is TRBV4-1, the J gene TRBJ2-1; no definite D call. CDR3 length: 14 amino acids. Germline lookup yields CDR1 MGHRA and CDR2 YSYEKL. V was pared by 0 bases and J by 9 bases, with 12 bases between.